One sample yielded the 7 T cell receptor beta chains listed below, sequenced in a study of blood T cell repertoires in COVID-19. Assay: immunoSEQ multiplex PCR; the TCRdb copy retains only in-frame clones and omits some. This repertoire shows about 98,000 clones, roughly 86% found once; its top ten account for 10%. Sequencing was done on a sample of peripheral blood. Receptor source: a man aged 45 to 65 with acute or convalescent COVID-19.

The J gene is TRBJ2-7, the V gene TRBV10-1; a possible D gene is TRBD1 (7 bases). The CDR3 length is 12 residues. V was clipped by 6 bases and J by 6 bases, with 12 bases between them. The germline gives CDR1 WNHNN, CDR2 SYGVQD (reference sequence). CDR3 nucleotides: TGCGCCAGCAGCCGCGGGACAGCCGAGCAGTACTTC. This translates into CASSRGTAEQYF.

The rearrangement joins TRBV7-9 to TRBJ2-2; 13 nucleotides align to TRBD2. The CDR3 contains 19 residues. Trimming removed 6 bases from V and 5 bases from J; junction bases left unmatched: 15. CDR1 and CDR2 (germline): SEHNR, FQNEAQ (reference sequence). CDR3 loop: CASSRGGLAGDLGTGELFF. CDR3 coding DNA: TGTGCCAGCAGTCGAGGAGGACTAGCGGGAGATCTGGGAACCGGGGAGCTGTTTTTT.

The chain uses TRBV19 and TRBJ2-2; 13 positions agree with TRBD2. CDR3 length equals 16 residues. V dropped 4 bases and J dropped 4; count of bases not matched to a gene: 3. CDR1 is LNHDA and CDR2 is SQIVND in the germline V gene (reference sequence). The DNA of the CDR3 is TGTGCCAGTAGTACCGGACTAGCGGGAGTCACCGGGGAGCTGTTTTTT. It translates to CASSTGLAGVTGELFF.

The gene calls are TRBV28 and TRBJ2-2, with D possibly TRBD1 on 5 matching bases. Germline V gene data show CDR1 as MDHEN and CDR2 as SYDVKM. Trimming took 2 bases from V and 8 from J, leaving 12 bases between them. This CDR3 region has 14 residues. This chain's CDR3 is CASSLRQGMGELFF. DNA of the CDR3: TGTGCCAGCAGTTTAAGGCAGGGAATGGGGGAGCTGTTTTTT.

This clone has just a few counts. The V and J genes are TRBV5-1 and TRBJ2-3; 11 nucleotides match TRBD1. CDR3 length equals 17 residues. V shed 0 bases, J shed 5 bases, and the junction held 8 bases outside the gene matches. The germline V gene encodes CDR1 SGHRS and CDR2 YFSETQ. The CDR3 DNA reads TGCGCCAGCAGCTTGGAACCTTCGGGACAGGGGGGAGATACGCAGTATTTT. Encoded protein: CASSLEPSGQGGDTQYF.

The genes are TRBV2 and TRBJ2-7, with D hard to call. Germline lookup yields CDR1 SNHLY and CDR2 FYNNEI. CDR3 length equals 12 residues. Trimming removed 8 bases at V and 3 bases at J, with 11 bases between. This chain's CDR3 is CASSAIYYEQYF. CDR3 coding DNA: TGTGCCAGCTCAGCGATATACTACGAGCAGTACTTC.

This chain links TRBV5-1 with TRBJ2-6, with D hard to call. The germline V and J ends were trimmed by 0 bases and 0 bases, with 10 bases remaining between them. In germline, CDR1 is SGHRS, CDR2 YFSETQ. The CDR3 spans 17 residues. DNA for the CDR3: TGCGCCAGCAGCTTGGCTTCCCGGAGCTCTGGGGCCAACGTCCTGACTTTC. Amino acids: CASSLASRSSGANVLTF.